Below, 25 T cell receptor beta chains from the same sample are listed, as sequenced in a study of cytomegalovirus exposure and HLA in healthy donors. PCR was performed using 60 Vbeta and 13 Jbeta primers. Repertoires were generated with immunoSEQ multiplex PCR, while TCRdb's copy carries only in-frame clones and drops some. The data contain approximately 160,000 clones, 68% of them singletons. Sequenced input: PBMCs. All receptors come from a man aged 50 or older in good health and CMV-seronegative.

This clone occurred a few times. The chain uses TRBV6-1 and TRBJ1-2, with D possibly TRBD1 on 6 matching bases. The length of the CDR3 is 14 residues. Between the trimmed V and J ends, which lost 6 bases and 6 bases, there was a span of 17 bases. The germline gives CDR1 MNHNS, CDR2 SASEGT. Here the CDR3 reads CASSPTSDSHGYTF. CDR3 DNA: TGTGCCAGCAGCCCGACCTCGGACAGCCATGGCTACACCTTC.

The chain recombines TRBV5-1 with TRBJ2-3; 13 bases agree with TRBD2. This CDR3 spans 17 amino acids. With 2 bases clipped from V and 5 bases from J, the junction kept 8 bases outside the gene matches. Looked up from germline, CDR1 is SGHRS and CDR2 is YFSETQ. The CDR3 spells CASSFGLAGAYVDTQYF. CDR3 in DNA: TGCGCCAGCAGCTTTGGACTAGCGGGGGCGTATGTAGATACGCAGTATTTT.

Note on this clone: This sample includes further DNA sequences coding for the same CDR3. The chain joins TRBV18 to TRBJ2-3, with D maybe TRBD1 (5 bases). The CDR3 runs to 13 residues. The ends were cut back, 0 bases at V and 6 bases at J, with 7 bases in the middle. CDR1 is KGHSH, CDR2 LQKENI, per germline. CDR3 residues: CASSPPPGDTQYF. The CDR3 DNA follows: TGTGCCAGCTCACCACCGCCAGGGGATACGCAGTATTTT.

The genes are TRBV27 and TRBJ2-7, with 8 bases identical to TRBD1. The CDR3 contains 16 residues. V gave up 4 bases and J gave up 4 bases; unmatched junction bases: 12. CDR1 and CDR2 (germline): MNHEY, SMNVEV (reference sequence). The CDR3, as DNA: TGTGCCAGCAGTTATGCCGGCGGACAGGGAACGTACGAGCAGTACTTC. Translating it yields CASSYAGGQGTYEQYF.

Remarks on this clone: This CDR3 is also generated by other DNA sequences in the sample. CDR3 sequence (DNA): TGTGCCAGCAGTTTCCTCTATGGCTACACCTTC. It is translated as CASSFLYGYTF. The chain uses TRBV28 and TRBJ1-2; D remains ambiguous. Trimming left V 3 bases short and J 4 bases short, with 3 bases between. The CDR3 loop spans 11 amino acids. Germline CDR1 and CDR2: MDHEN and SYDVKM.

This sequence joins TRBV15 and TRBJ1-1, with D possibly TRBD1 on 6 matching bases. The V gene's germline CDR1 is LNHNV and CDR2 YYDKDF (reference sequence). V lost 0 bases and J lost 5, with 13 bases in between. This CDR3 comprises 15 residues. The CDR3 region has the DNA TGTGCCACCAGCAGAGATCGACAGGCCCAAACTGAAGCTTTCTTT. It encodes CATSRDRQAQTEAFF.

The V and J genes are TRBV13 and TRBJ2-3, with 9 bases that match TRBD2. The CDR3 is 17 amino acids. J lost 6 bases, V lost 4 bases, and 14 bases had no gene match. Germline CDR1 PRHDT, CDR2 FYEKMQ (reference sequence). CDR3 DNA sequence: TGTGCCAGCAGCTCCCCGGTGGGACTAGCCTTGCCCGATACGCAGTATTTT. This codes for CASSSPVGLALPDTQYF.

The rearrangement links TRBV7-9 to TRBJ2-7, with 9 bases fitting TRBD1. Germline V CDR1 and CDR2: SEHNR, FQNEAQ (reference sequence). The CDR3 runs 15 residues. V dropped 1 base and J dropped 5; count of bases not matched to a gene: 6. The CDR3 sequence is CASSLEGTGRDEQYF. In DNA form, the CDR3 reads TGTGCCAGCAGCTTAGAAGGGACAGGGAGGGACGAGCAGTACTTC. The whole variable domain, filled in from reference TRBV7-9 and TRBJ2-7, reads DTGVSQNPRHKITKRGQNVTFRCDPISEHNRLYWYRQTLGQGPEFLTYFQNEAQLEKSRLLSDRFSAERPKGSFSTLEIQRTEQGDSAMYLCASSLEGTGRDEQYFGPGTRLTVT.

The chain has TRBV7-9 and TRBJ2-7; 8 bases align to TRBD2. V was clipped by 4 bases and J by 2 bases; unmatched bases: 4. CDR1 SEHNR and CDR2 FQNEAQ come from the germline V gene (reference sequence). CDR3 length: 14 residues. The CDR3 DNA sequence: TGTGCCAGCAGCTCGGGGGGGAGCCCCTACGAGCAGTACTTC. It is translated as CASSSGGSPYEQYF.

The rearrangement uses TRBV4-3 and TRBJ1-2; the D gene is possibly TRBD1 (6 bases). V gave up 1 base and J gave up 4 bases, with 13 bases separating them. CDR3 length: 15 residues. CDR1 and CDR2 from the germline V gene are LGHNA and YSLEER. DNA of the CDR3: TGCGCCAGCAGCCAAGGAGGGGGTCTCGTCTATGGCTACACCTTC. Translated: CASSQGGGLVYGYTF.

CDR3 bases: TGTGCCAGCAGGCCTGAAGAGGTCAGGGTGGAGCTGTTTTTT. Its translation: CASRPEEVRVELFF. The chain uses TRBV2 and TRBJ2-2; D may be TRBD1 (5 bases). Germline CDR1 is SNHLY and CDR2 is FYNNEI. Trimming removed 6 bases at V and 10 bases at J, with 18 bases between. This CDR3 has 14 amino acids. Full variable domain (missing parts from reference TRBV2 and TRBJ2-2): EPEVTQTPSHQVTQMGQEVILRCVPISNHLYFYWYRQILGQKVEFLVSFYNNEISEKSEIFDDQFSVERPDGSNFTLKIRSTKLEDSAMYFCASRPEEVRVELFFGEGSRLTVL.

The chain employs TRBV19 and TRBJ1-4, with D possibly matching TRBD1 (6 bases). Germline V lookup: CDR1 LNHDA, CDR2 SQIVND (reference sequence). Trimming left V 7 bases short and J 8 bases short, with 17 bases between. The CDR3 length is 14 residues. This CDR3 reads CASTARGADEKLFF. The CDR3 DNA sequence: TGTGCCAGTACCGCTCGGGGGGCCGACGAAAAACTGTTTTTT.

The CDR3 coding sequence is TGTGCCAGCTCGCCCGCAGGTTCTCCTTCCTACGAGCAGTACTTC. Translating it yields CASSPAGSPSYEQYF. V is TRBV18 and J is TRBJ2-7, with D unclear. Germline V gene sequence: CDR1 KGHSH, CDR2 LQKENI. The V end was cut by 6 bases, the J end by 1 base, with 16 bases between. The CDR3 loop spans 15 amino acids.

The chain uses TRBV2 and TRBJ2-3; 9 bases agree with TRBD2. With 3 bases clipped from V and 6 bases from J, the junction kept 7 bases outside the gene matches. CDR1 and CDR2 (germline): SNHLY, FYNNEI. This CDR3 has 15 residues. This CDR3 reads CASSERGGFRDTQYF. The CDR3, as DNA: TGTGCCAGCAGTGAGCGGGGGGGCTTTAGGGATACGCAGTATTTT.

The gene calls are TRBV4-3 and TRBJ1-2, with TRBD1 matching over 10 bases. The junction had 13 bases not matched to a gene; V was cut back by 4 bases and J by 8 bases. Germline CDR1 and CDR2: LGHNA and YSLEER. CDR3 length equals 16 residues. CDR3 loop: CASSRQLTGGAIGYTF. The CDR3 bases are TGCGCCAGCAGCCGACAGTTGACAGGGGGCGCGATCGGCTACACCTTC.

The chain recombines TRBV18 with TRBJ2-5, with D possibly matching TRBD2 (6 bases). In germline, CDR1 is KGHSH, CDR2 LQKENI. The V and J ends lost 4 bases and 5 bases respectively, with 11 bases between them. This CDR3 is built from 13 residues. The CDR3 coding sequence is TGTGCCAGCTCACTACGGGGGAGGGAGACCCAGTACTTC. Amino acid sequence: CASSLRGRETQYF. Based on the CDR3 plus reference TRBV18 and TRBJ2-5, the full variable domain is NAGVMQNPRHLVRRRGQEARLRCSPMKGHSHVYWYRQLPEEGLKFMVYLQKENIIDESGMPKERFSAEFPKEGPSILRIQQVVRGDSAAYFCASSLRGRETQYFGPGTRLLVL.

This clone was detected a few times. The chain couples TRBV9 to TRBJ2-1; possibly TRBD1 for D (5 bases). The CDR3 length is 15 residues. V was trimmed by 4 bases and J by 6 bases, leaving 17 bases between them. Germline CDR1 is SGDLS and CDR2 is YYNGEE. The CDR3 nucleotides are TGTGCCAGCAGCAGGCAGGGCGGTATCGTCAATGAGCAGTTCTTC. As protein: CASSRQGGIVNEQFF.

This clone appeared a few times. The V and J genes are TRBV5-4 and TRBJ1-5, with TRBD1 as a possible D gene (6 bases). V dropped 0 bases and J dropped 4 bases, with 17 bases sitting between them. The CDR3 runs to 17 residues. The germline V gene has CDR1 SGHNT and CDR2 YYREEE (reference sequence). The DNA of the CDR3 is TGTGCCAGCAGCTTGGGAGGGGGGGGCGCGGGAAATCAGCCCCAGCATTTT. Protein product: CASSLGGGGAGNQPQHF. Combining the CDR3 with reference TRBV5-4 and TRBJ1-5 gives the whole variable domain ETGVTQSPTHLIKTRGQQVTLRCSSQSGHNTVSWYQQALGQGPQFIFQYYREEENGRGNFPPRFSGLQFPNYSSELNVNALELDDSALYLCASSLGGGGAGNQPQHFGDGTRLSIL.

The J gene is TRBJ1-1, the V gene TRBV6-5; D not resolved. Germline V gives CDR1 MNHEY, CDR2 SVGAGI. The CDR3 loop spans 13 amino acids. V was shortened by 7 bases and J by 5 bases, with 14 bases between the two germline ends. CDR3: CASTSRRVTEAFF. As DNA, the CDR3 is TGTGCCAGCACCTCGAGGCGGGTTACTGAAGCTTTCTTT.

The CDR3 DNA is TGTGCCAGCAGGTGGGGGGGTGGGGCCAACGTCCTGACTTTC. Its translation: CASRWGGGANVLTF. The V gene is TRBV6-5, the J gene TRBJ2-6, with TRBD2 identical over 7 bases. After removal of 6 bases from V and 3 bases from J, the junction contained 2 bases not matched to a gene. The CDR3 is 14 residues long. From germline, CDR1 is MNHEY and CDR2 SVGAGI.

V and J are TRBV9 and TRBJ2-5; TRBD1 might be the D (6 bases). Germline V lookup: CDR1 SGDLS, CDR2 YYNGEE. Trimming took 0 bases from V and 5 from J, leaving 11 bases between them. The CDR3 totals 14 residues. CDR3 nucleotide sequence: TGTGCCAGCAGCGTAGAATGGGGGCGGGAGACCCAGTACTTC. Its protein is CASSVEWGRETQYF. The complete variable domain, with remaining parts taken from reference TRBV9 and TRBJ2-5, reads DSGVTQTPKHLITATGQRVTLRCSPRSGDLSVYWYQQSLDQGLQFLIQYYNGEERAKGNILERFSAQQFPDLHSELNLSSLELGDSALYFCASSVEWGRETQYFGPGTRLLVL.

The rearrangement joins TRBV19 to TRBJ1-4; D is perhaps TRBD1 (5 bases). V lost 5 bases and J lost 8, with 15 bases in between. This CDR3 has 14 residues. CDR1 is LNHDA and CDR2 is SQIVND in the germline V gene (reference sequence). As DNA, the CDR3 is TGTGCCAGTAGTCCCCGGGGCGGGGTGGAAAAACTGTTTTTT. Its protein is CASSPRGGVEKLFF.

This chain connects TRBV6-4 to TRBJ2-7; weak D call: TRBD1 (5 bases). The CDR3 length is 18 residues. Trimming left V 0 bases short and J 2 bases short, with 20 bases between. CDR1 is MRHNA and CDR2 is SNTAGT in the germline V gene. CDR3 in DNA: TGTGCCAGCAGTGACTCGAGTTATCGAAACAGGATAGCCTACGAGCAGTACTTC. Translating it yields CASSDSSYRNRIAYEQYF.

This clone was counted between two and nine times. The chain couples TRBV21-1 to TRBJ2-5; TRBD1, the D gene given by the table, was not confirmed from the DNA. TRBV21-1 is deemed a pseudogene. The CDR3 runs to 20 residues. The CDR3 here is CASSKDKGQGAWDFQETQYF. CDR3 sequence (DNA): TGTGCCAGCAGCAAAGACAAGGGACAGGGGGCCTGGGACTTCCAAGAGACCCAGTACTTC.

The chain has TRBV9 and TRBJ2-5; TRBD2 might be the D (6 bases). The CDR3 length is 16 residues. Germline CDR1 SGDLS, CDR2 YYNGEE. Between the trimmed V and J ends, which lost 0 bases and 2 bases, there was a span of 14 bases. The CDR3 spells CASSVGGDPVQETQYF. The CDR3 bases are TGTGCCAGCAGCGTAGGGGGGGACCCCGTTCAAGAGACCCAGTACTTC.